This T cell receptor beta chain comes out of a study of shared clonotypes between healthy human individuals. Deep-level running was used for the assay. Genomic DNA of each subset was evenly split across several immunoSEQ plates. The table came from immunoSEQ multiplex PCR; TCRdb's copy has only in-frame clones and leaves some out. The sample records around 980,000 clones, 75% to 85% being singletons. J lost 7 bases, V lost 7 bases, and 10 bases had no gene match. The length of the CDR3 is 13 residues. Germline CDR1 and CDR2: GTSNPN and SVGIG (reference sequence). Sample: memory CD4+ T cells from PBMCs. Subset specified: CD45RA-negative fraction. The TCR sequence derives from a man between 18 and 29 years old in good health. Some clones in this sample may be carry-over from other donors' samples. This chain uses TRBV30 with TRBJ1-3, with 7 bases matching TRBD1. In nucleotides, the CDR3 is TGTGCCTCCTCGACAGGGATTGGGAACACCATATATTTT. Translation gives CASSTGIGNTIYF.